The clone carrying this T cell receptor beta chain appeared a single time. Its matching antigen is unknown. The method was immunoSEQ multiplex PCR; TCRdb's version includes in-frame clones alone and lacks a portion of them. The table lists some 80,000 clones, 90% to 97% of them singletons, with around 0.03% in the top ten. V lost 5 bases and J lost 4, with 18 bases in between. From germline, CDR1 is SEHNR and CDR2 FQNEAQ (reference sequence). The CDR3 has 17 residues. Thymus tissue for the work was resected from patients undergoing corrective heart surgery. The sample donors, healthy Finnish infants, were having corrective surgery for congenital heart defects. The data were taken from a study of human thymus T cells. Findings and limits, study-wide: Thymic repertoires overlap heavily among unrelated individuals, related research has reported. Thymic and blood repertoires appeared to display a bias in their usage of V and J genes.

What was sequenced was thymus tissue. The V gene is TRBV7-9, the J gene TRBJ1-6; no clear D gene. The sequence derives from a boy younger than two with a congenital heart defect but otherwise immunologically healthy. Written as DNA, the CDR3 is TGTGCCAGCAGCCCCGCCGTCGGGGAAGAATATAATTCACCCCTCCACTTT. It encodes CASSPAVGEEYNSPLHF. Supplemented by reference TRBV7-9 and TRBJ1-6, the full variable domain reads DTGVSQNPRHKITKRGQNVTFRCDPISEHNRLYWYRQTLGQGPEFLTYFQNEAQLEKSRLLSDRFSAERPKGSFSTLEIQRTEQGDSAMYLCASSPAVGEEYNSPLHFGNGTRLTVT.